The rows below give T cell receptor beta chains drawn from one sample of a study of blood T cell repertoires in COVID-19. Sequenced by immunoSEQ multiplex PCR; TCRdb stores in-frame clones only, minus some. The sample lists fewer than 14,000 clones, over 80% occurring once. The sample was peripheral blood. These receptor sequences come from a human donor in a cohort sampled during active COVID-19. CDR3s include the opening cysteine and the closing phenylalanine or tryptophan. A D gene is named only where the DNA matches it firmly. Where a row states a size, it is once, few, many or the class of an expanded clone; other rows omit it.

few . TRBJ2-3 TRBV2 TGTGCCAGCAGGGGGGACAACACAGATACGCAGTATTTT CASRGDNTDTQYF
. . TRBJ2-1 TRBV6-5 TGTGCCAGCGGGAGTTGGTCCTACAATGAGCAGTTCTTC CASGSWSYNEQFF
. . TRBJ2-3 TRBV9 TGTGCCAGCAGCGTCTCGACAGGCGAGTACACAGATACGCAGTATTTT CASSVSTGEYTDTQYF
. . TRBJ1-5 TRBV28 TGTGCCAGCAGTTTGTGGGCTCAGCCCCAGCATTTT CASSLWAQPQHF
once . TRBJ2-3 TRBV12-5 TGTGCTAGTGCCCGAGGGGATACGCAGTATTTT CASARGDTQYF
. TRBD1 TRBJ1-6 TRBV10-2 TGCGCCAGCAGGGCCACGACAGGGAGGAATTCACCCCTCCACTTT CASRATTGRNSPLHF
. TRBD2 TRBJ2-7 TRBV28 TGTGCCAGCAGTTTATCGTCGGCTAGCGGGAGCTACGAGCAGTACTTC CASSLSSASGSYEQYF
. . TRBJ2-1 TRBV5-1 TGCGCCAGCAGCTCTATAGCGGTCGATTACAATGAGCAGTTCTTC CASSSIAVDYNEQFF
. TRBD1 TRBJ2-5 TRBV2 TGTGCCAGCAGTTGGGACAGGGGGAAACAAGAGACCCAGTACTTC CASSWDRGKQETQYF
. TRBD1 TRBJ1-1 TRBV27 TGTGCCAGCAGCCCGCGGGTGGGACAGCAGAAAATTCGGCGAGCTTTCTTT CASSPRVGQQKIRRAFF
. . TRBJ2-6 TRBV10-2 TGCGCCAGCAGTGAGCAGGGATCTGGGGCCAACGTCCTGACTTTC CASSEQGSGANVLTF
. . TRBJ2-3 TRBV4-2 TGTGCCAGCAGCCAAGATCAGAGAGAGAGGACGCAGTATTTT CASSQDQRERTQYF